This passage covers 5 T cell receptor beta chains from one sample sequenced in a study of cytotoxic CD8 clonotypes in ibrutinib-treated CLL (dated by TCRdb to the early 2020s). Sample time point, as interpreted from the label and publication: progressive disease on ibrutinib. The library was built by means of the immunoSEQ multiplex PCR assay. TCRdb retrieved this table from immuneACCESS and kept in-frame rearrangements only. Not all clones are present; in checked studies, unresolved V genes account for under half, and no reason is known for the remainder. Counted in this sample were about 300,000 clones; approximately 79% of them appeared once. Jointly, the top ten make up approximately 5.1% of the sample. The sequencing used PBMCs, collected at disease progression, from a patient treated with ibrutinib. All receptors come from a human donor with chronic lymphocytic leukemia.

The chain combines TRBV19 with TRBJ2-3; unclear D gene. The CDR3 contains 12 residues. With 3 bases removed from V and 8 bases from J, the gap between germline ends came to 9 bases. Germline V lookup: CDR1 LNHDA, CDR2 SQIVND (reference sequence). The CDR3 nucleotides are TGTGCCAGTAGTATTGAAGGAATTACGCAGTATTTT. This codes for CASSIEGITQYF. The variable domain in full, with the rest retrieved from reference TRBV19 and TRBJ2-3, is DGGITQSPKYLFRKEGQNVTLSCEQNLNHDAMYWYRQDPGQGLRLIYYSQIVNDFQKGDIAEGYSVSREKKESFPLTVTSAQKNPTAFYLCASSIEGITQYFGPGTRLTVL.

CDR3 amino acids: CASSRRTNEQFF. CDR3 sequence (DNA): TGTGCCAGCAGTCGACGAACCAATGAGCAGTTCTTC. V and J are TRBV6-1 and TRBJ2-1; D is ambiguous. Germline loops: CDR1 MNHNS, CDR2 SASEGT. The V end was cut by 5 bases, the J end by 6 bases, with 8 bases between. CDR3 length: 12 amino acids.

As DNA, the CDR3 is TGTGCCAGCCATTCGGACAGCGCCCAAGAGACCCAGTACTTC. Its protein product is CASHSDSAQETQYF. The chain joins TRBV13 to TRBJ2-5; maybe TRBD1 (6 bases). The CDR3 contains 14 residues. Germline lookup yields CDR1 PRHDT and CDR2 FYEKMQ (reference sequence). The germline V and J ends were trimmed by 8 bases and 1 base, with 14 bases remaining between them.

The chain joins TRBV6-5 to TRBJ1-5; D gene ambiguous. CDR1 is MNHEY, CDR2 SVGAGI, per germline. There are 14 residues in the CDR3. V was trimmed by 4 bases and J by 3 bases, leaving 10 bases between them. The CDR3: CASSFGQANQPQHF. The CDR3 nucleotides are TGTGCCAGCAGTTTCGGCCAGGCCAATCAGCCCCAGCATTTT.

The chain combines TRBV4-3 with TRBJ1-3; D is ambiguous. There are 13 residues in the CDR3. The germline gives CDR1 LGHNA, CDR2 YSLEER. V was clipped by 0 bases and J by 8 bases, with 8 bases between them. CDR3 region: CASSQEIRDTIYF. The CDR3 DNA sequence: TGCGCCAGCAGCCAAGAGATCCGGGACACCATATATTTT.